The clone carrying this TCR beta chain was detected only a few times. Its antigen remains unidentified. Donors contributed one heparinised blood draw apiece, averaging roughly 100 mL. The entry originates in a study of beta chain features in type 1 diabetes. Study-wide context: Patients and healthy donors were similar in age, gender and cell yields. Study results and caveats: Type 1 diabetes patients had fewer VDJ junction insertions and more deletions.

Every bit of the isolated RNA underwent reverse transcription, so sequencing read expressed TCRB transcripts. Naive, central memory and regulatory T cell samples averaged roughly 3.6 million reads. Method: immunoSEQ multiplex PCR; TCRdb's copy keeps in-frame clones and lacks some. There are some 500,000 clones in the sample; about an eighth occur only once, and about 0.045% lies in the top ten. The CDR3 loop spans 14 amino acids. Germline CDR1 is SGHTA and CDR2 is FQGNSA. Trimming removed 1 base at V and 0 bases at J, with 6 bases between. The chain couples TRBV7-2 to TRBJ1-2; D remains ambiguous. The sequence derives from a woman under 30 in good health. Sequencing was performed on naive CD4+ T cells from blood. CDR3 protein: CASSLETSNYGYTF. The CDR3 DNA follows: TGTGCCAGCAGCTTAGAAACCTCTAACTATGGCTACACCTTC.